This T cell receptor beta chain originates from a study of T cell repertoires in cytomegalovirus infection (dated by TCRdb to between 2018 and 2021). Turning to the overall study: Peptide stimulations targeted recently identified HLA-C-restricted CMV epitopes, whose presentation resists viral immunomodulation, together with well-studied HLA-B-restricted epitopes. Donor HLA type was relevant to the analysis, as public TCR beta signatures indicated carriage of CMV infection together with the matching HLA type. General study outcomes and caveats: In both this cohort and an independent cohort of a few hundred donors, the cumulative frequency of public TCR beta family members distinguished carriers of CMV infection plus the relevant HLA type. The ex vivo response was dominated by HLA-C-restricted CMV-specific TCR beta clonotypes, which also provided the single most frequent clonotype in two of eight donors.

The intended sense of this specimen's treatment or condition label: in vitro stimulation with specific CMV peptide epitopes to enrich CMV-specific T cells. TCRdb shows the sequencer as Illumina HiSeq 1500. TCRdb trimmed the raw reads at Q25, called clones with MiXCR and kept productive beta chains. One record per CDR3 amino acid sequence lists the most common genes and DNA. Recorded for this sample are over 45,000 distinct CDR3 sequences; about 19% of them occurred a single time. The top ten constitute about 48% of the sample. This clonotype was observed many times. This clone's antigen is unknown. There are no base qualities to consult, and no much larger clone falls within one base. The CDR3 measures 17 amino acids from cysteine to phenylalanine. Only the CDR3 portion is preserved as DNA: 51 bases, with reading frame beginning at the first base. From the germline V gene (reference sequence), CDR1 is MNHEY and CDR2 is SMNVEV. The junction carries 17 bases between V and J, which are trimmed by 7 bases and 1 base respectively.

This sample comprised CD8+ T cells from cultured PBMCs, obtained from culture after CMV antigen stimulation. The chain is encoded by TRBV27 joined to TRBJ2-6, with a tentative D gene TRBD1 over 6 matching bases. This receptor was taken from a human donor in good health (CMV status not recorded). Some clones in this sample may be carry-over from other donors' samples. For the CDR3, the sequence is CASMRAGALSGANVLTF. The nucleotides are TGTGCCAGCATGAGGGCAGGGGCCCTTTCTGGGGCCAACGTCCTGACTTTC. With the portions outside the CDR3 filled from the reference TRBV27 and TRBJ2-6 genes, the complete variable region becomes EAQVTQNPRYLITVTGKKLTVTCSQNMNHEYMSWYRQDPGLGLRQIYYSMNVEVTDKGDVPEGYKVSRKEKRNFPLILESPSPNQTSLYFCASMRAGALSGANVLTFGAGSRLTVL.